Listed here is a single TCR beta chain. These data originate in a study of T cells in Graves' hyperthyroidism and ophthalmopathy. Researchers took RNA transcripts and amplified the TCR beta CDR3 regions from them. The HTBI primer set drove a first-round RT-PCR of the TCR CDR3. MiXCR, applied by TCRdb to the multiplex PCR reads, yields one record per CDR3 protein. Of over 300,000 distinct CDR3 sequences in the sample, roughly 15% were seen once. Clinical symptoms, serum thyroxine, TRAb, thyroid ultrasound and orbital computed tomography established diagnosis. Trimming took 4 bases from V and 4 from J, leaving 13 bases between them. The CDR3 runs to 14 residues.

Material: blood. This receptor was obtained from a woman aged 35 to 49 with Graves' ophthalmopathy. The V call is TRBV12-3 or TRBV12-4, the J call TRBJ1-2; no firm D call. CDR3 DNA: TGTGCCAGCAGTTCACCCCTATCAAGCTATGGCTACACCTTC. Protein sequence: CASSSPLSSYGYTF.